A single sample gave rise to the 30 T cell receptor beta chains below, sequenced in a study of T cell changes during pregnancy in multiple sclerosis. Produced via immunoSEQ multiplex PCR; TCRdb's table is partial and in-frame only. This table holds tens of thousands of clones, approximately 92% found once. The sample here was CD4+ T cells from peripheral blood mononuclear cells, taken in the second trimester of pregnancy. The receptors were sampled from a female donor in good health, enrolled as a control in a pregnancy study.

The genes are TRBV5-1 and TRBJ1-5; TRBD1 agrees at 9 bases. The length of the CDR3 is 14 residues. Germline V lookup: CDR1 SGHRS, CDR2 YFSETQ. With 4 bases clipped from V and 6 bases from J, the junction kept 5 bases outside the gene matches. The CDR3 sequence: CASSPGQGSQPQHF. The CDR3 region has the DNA TGCGCCAGCAGCCCGGGACAGGGAAGTCAGCCCCAGCATTTT.

The chain carries TRBV15 and TRBJ2-7; the match to TRBD1 covers 9 bases. The V gene's germline CDR1 is LNHNV and CDR2 YYDKDF (reference sequence). The V gene end was trimmed by 1 base and the J gene end by 5 bases; junction bases not matched to a gene: 6. CDR3 length equals 15 residues. In nucleotides, the CDR3 is TGTGCCACCAGCAGAGCCGGGACAGGGACTCACGAGCAGTACTTC. Its translation is CATSRAGTGTHEQYF. Looking up the rest from reference TRBV15 and TRBJ2-7 gives the full variable domain: DAMVIQNPRYQVTQFGKPVTLSCSQTLNHNVMYWYQQKSSQAPKLLFHYYDKDFNNEADTPDNFQSRRPNTSFCFLDIRSPGLGDTAMYLCATSRAGTGTHEQYFGPGTRLTVT.

The chain is built from TRBV19 and TRBJ2-6; tentative D call: TRBD1 (5 bases). CDR3 length equals 14 residues. Germline loops: CDR1 LNHDA, CDR2 SQIVND (reference sequence). The ends were cut back, 4 bases at V and 4 bases at J, with 8 bases in the middle. The CDR3 here is CASSTRAGANVLTF. The DNA of the CDR3 is TGTGCCAGTAGTACCAGGGCCGGGGCCAACGTCCTGACTTTC.

The chain is built from TRBV6-6 and TRBJ2-5, with D perhaps TRBD2 (5 bases). CDR1 and CDR2 from the germline V gene are MNHNY and SVGAGI (reference sequence). The V and J ends lost 3 bases and 2 bases respectively, with 7 bases between them. There are 13 residues in the CDR3. CDR3 in DNA: TGTGCCAGCAGTTATGGGAGACAAGAGACCCAGTACTTC. Translated: CASSYGRQETQYF.

This chain links TRBV30 with TRBJ2-3; 9 nucleotides match TRBD2. This CDR3 is 15 amino acids long. CDR1 and CDR2 (germline): GTSNPN, SVGIG (reference sequence). V shed 4 bases and J 2 bases; nucleotides not matched to a gene: 7. The CDR3 nucleotides read TGTGCCTGGACTAGCGGGGTAATTAACACAGATACGCAGTATTTT. This codes for CAWTSGVINTDTQYF.

The V and J genes are TRBV2 and TRBJ1-1; 8 nucleotides align to TRBD1. V lost 6 bases, J lost 1 base, and 4 bases stayed unmatched. Looked up from germline, CDR1 is SNHLY and CDR2 is FYNNEI. The CDR3 is made up of 14 amino acids. The CDR3 is CASRGGTGNTEAFF. CDR3 DNA: TGTGCCAGCAGGGGAGGGACAGGGAACACTGAAGCTTTCTTT.

This chain uses TRBV27 with TRBJ1-5; D is perhaps TRBD1 (6 bases). This CDR3 has 18 amino acids. Per germline, CDR1 MNHEY and CDR2 SMNVEV (reference sequence). V gave up 5 bases and J gave up 2 bases, with 22 bases separating them. DNA of the CDR3: TGTGCCAGCAGTCCCCACTCCGACGGGGGGCGTGGCAATCAGCCCCAGCATTTT. It translates to CASSPHSDGGRGNQPQHF.

The chain recombines TRBV10-3 with TRBJ1-3; no firm D call. The CDR3 spans 10 residues. The V gene lost 10 bases and the J gene lost 6 bases, with 7 bases spanning the gap. Germline-derived CDR1 and CDR2 are ENHRY and SYGVKD. CDR3 nucleotide sequence: TGTGCCACCCAGGAAAACACCATATATTTT. Encoded protein: CATQENTIYF.

This clone came up once. The gene calls are TRBV19 and TRBJ2-1, with D unclear. Trimming removed 3 bases from V and 10 bases from J, with 10 bases in between. The CDR3 extends over 12 amino acids. Germline V gene sequence: CDR1 LNHDA, CDR2 SQIVND (reference sequence). In nucleotides, the CDR3 is TGTGCCAGTAGTATCCCACTCTTCGAGCAGTTCTTC. Encoded protein: CASSIPLFEQFF. Full variable domain (outside the CDR3, taken from reference TRBV19 and TRBJ2-1): DGGITQSPKYLFRKEGQNVTLSCEQNLNHDAMYWYRQDPGQGLRLIYYSQIVNDFQKGDIAEGYSVSREKKESFPLTVTSAQKNPTAFYLCASSIPLFEQFFGPGTRLTVL.

The V and J genes are TRBV30 and TRBJ2-7, with 8 bases fitting TRBD1. Germline loops: CDR1 GTSNPN, CDR2 SVGIG (reference sequence). With 2 bases clipped from V and 1 base from J, the junction kept 1 base outside the gene matches. The CDR3 is 13 amino acids. DNA of the CDR3: TGTGCCTGGAGTACAGGGGGGTCCTACGAGCAGTACTTC. It translates to CAWSTGGSYEQYF. Based on the CDR3 plus reference TRBV30 and TRBJ2-7, the full variable domain is SQTIHQWPATLVQPVGSPLSLECTVEGTSNPNLYWYRQAAGRGLQLLFYSVGIGQISSEVPQNLSASRPQDRQFILSSKKLLLSDSGFYLCAWSTGGSYEQYFGPGTRLTVT.

This chain joins TRBV11-2 and TRBJ1-2, with 10 nucleotides matching TRBD1. Germline assignment: CDR1 SGHAT and CDR2 FQNNGV. Trimming at V came to 5 bases and at J to 2 bases, leaving 8 bases not matched to a gene. This CDR3 comprises 16 residues. CDR3 DNA sequence: TGTGCCAGCAGCCCACAACCGGGACAGGGGAACTATGGCTACACCTTC. This codes for CASSPQPGQGNYGYTF.

The chain combines TRBV5-1 with TRBJ2-2; 11 bases match TRBD2. This CDR3 comprises 17 residues. The J segment lost 0 bases and the V segment lost 9 bases, leaving 10 bases of the junction unmatched. Looked up from germline, CDR1 is SGHRS and CDR2 is YFSETQ. The CDR3 here is CAIPGTSGYANTGELFF. CDR3 nucleotide sequence: TGCGCCATCCCCGGGACTAGCGGCTACGCGAACACCGGGGAGCTGTTTTTT.

The chain carries TRBV5-1 and TRBJ2-5; 7 bases are shared with TRBD2. From germline, CDR1 is SGHRS and CDR2 YFSETQ. V lost 1 base and J lost 7; bases outside the gene matches: 7. The CDR3 has 14 amino acids. CDR3 loop: CASSLSQRETTQYF. As DNA, the CDR3 is TGCGCCAGCAGCTTGTCACAGCGGGAAACGACCCAGTACTTC.

This clone was detected once. This chain links TRBV5-1 with TRBJ2-1; 7 bases fit TRBD1. Germline V lookup: CDR1 SGHRS, CDR2 YFSETQ. This CDR3 comprises 15 residues. The ends lost 3 bases at V and 5 bases at J; junction bases unmatched: 8. The CDR3 loop reads CASSSGTVKNNEQFF. The CDR3 DNA follows: TGCGCCAGCAGCTCGGGGACAGTGAAGAACAATGAGCAGTTCTTC.

The CDR3 DNA is TGTGCCAGCAGCGTAGCGGGAGGGCCACGTGATACGCAGTATTTT. This sequence encodes CASSVAGGPRDTQYF. The chain has TRBV9 and TRBJ2-3, with TRBD2 matching over 8 bases. V dropped 0 bases and J dropped 6; count of bases not matched to a gene: 6. CDR3 length: 15 residues. Per germline, CDR1 SGDLS and CDR2 YYNGEE.

The rearrangement joins TRBV5-1 to TRBJ2-5; D uncertain. The V end was cut by 5 bases, the J end by 1 base, with 9 bases between. This CDR3 comprises 13 residues. Germline values: CDR1 SGHRS, CDR2 YFSETQ. The chain's CDR3 is CASRRDIQETQYF. CDR3 in DNA: TGCGCCAGCAGACGCGACATCCAAGAGACCCAGTACTTC.

The chain uses TRBV21-1 and TRBJ1-5; the table's D call, TRBD1, was not checked against the DNA. TRBV21-1 counts as a pseudogene. The CDR3 is 16 residues long. The CDR3 protein is CASSKAGREDNQPQHF. The DNA of the CDR3 is TGTGCCAGCAGCAAAGCGGGCAGGGAAGACAATCAGCCCCAGCATTTT.

The chain employs TRBV5-4 and TRBJ1-2, with 8 bases matching TRBD1. The CDR3 length is 14 residues. Germline loops: CDR1 SGHNT, CDR2 YYREEE (reference sequence). J gave up 4 bases and V 5 bases, and 7 bases lay outside the gene matches. For the CDR3, the DNA is TGTGCCAGCAGGAGGGGACAGGAACCCTATGGCTACACCTTC. Its translation: CASRRGQEPYGYTF.

The chain uses TRBV11-2 and TRBJ1-2; D is ambiguous. The germline CDR1 and CDR2 sequences are SGHAT and FQNNGV. The V gene lost 5 bases and the J gene lost 5 bases, with 9 bases spanning the gap. This CDR3 is built from 12 residues. The CDR3: CASSKEAYGYTF. The CDR3 nucleotides are TGTGCCAGCAGCAAAGAGGCTTATGGCTACACCTTC.

V usage is TRBV29-1 and J usage is TRBJ2-7; 9 nucleotides align to TRBD1. The germline CDR1 and CDR2 sequences are SQVTM and ANQGSEA. The CDR3 spans 15 residues. With 4 bases clipped from V and 2 bases from J, the junction kept 9 bases outside the gene matches. For the CDR3, the DNA is TGCAGCGTTGGGGGGGGACAGGGAGGCCCCTACGAGCAGTACTTC. This sequence encodes CSVGGGQGGPYEQYF.

This sequence joins TRBV10-3 and TRBJ1-3; a possible D gene is TRBD1 (6 bases). The germline V gene encodes CDR1 ENHRY and CDR2 SYGVKD. The length of the CDR3 is 15 residues. Between the trimmed V and J ends, which lost 2 bases and 5 bases, there was a span of 13 bases. The CDR3 is CAISEAGDKRNTIYF. DNA for the CDR3: TGTGCCATCAGTGAGGCAGGGGACAAGAGAAACACCATATATTTT.

Of note for this clone: The sample has other DNA sequences that encode this CDR3 too. The chain is built from TRBV9 and TRBJ2-7; 7 nucleotides agree with TRBD2. Germline V CDR1 and CDR2: SGDLS, YYNGEE. The CDR3 extends over 14 amino acids. Trimming cost V 2 bases and J 4 bases; bases outside gene matches: 6. CDR3: CASSVGGEGYEQYF. The CDR3 bases are TGTGCCAGCAGCGTGGGGGGGGAAGGGTACGAGCAGTACTTC.

The chain couples TRBV11-3 to TRBJ2-2, with TRBD1 matching 10 bases. The germline gives CDR1 SGHNT, CDR2 YENEEA. This CDR3 has 18 amino acids. V lost 1 base and J lost 3; bases outside the gene matches: 8. The CDR3 nucleotides read TGTGCCAGCAGCTTAGGTGACAGGGGGCGTGAGGACACCGGGGAGCTGTTTTTT. Translated, it gives CASSLGDRGREDTGELFF.

The V call is TRBV30, the J call TRBJ1-5, with D unclear. Germline CDR1 is GTSNPN and CDR2 is SVGIG (reference sequence). The CDR3 has 14 amino acids. The V end lost 3 bases, the J end lost 0 bases, and 9 bases lay between the germline ends. The CDR3 reads CAWSRDYSNQPQHF. The CDR3 nucleotides are TGTGCCTGGAGCCGCGACTATAGCAATCAGCCCCAGCATTTT.

The rearrangement joins TRBV7-9 to TRBJ1-5; 7 positions agree with TRBD1. J lost 5 bases, V lost 1 base, and 5 bases had no gene match. Germline CDR1 is SEHNR and CDR2 is FQNEAQ (reference sequence). The CDR3 is 15 amino acids. CDR3 loop: CASSLGDRDHQPQHF. CDR3 coding DNA: TGTGCCAGCAGCTTAGGCGACAGGGACCATCAGCCCCAGCATTTT.

The CDR3 protein is CASSLTGDEAFF. In DNA, the CDR3 is TGTGCCAGCAGTCTCACAGGCGATGAAGCTTTCTTT. V usage is TRBV2 and J usage is TRBJ1-1; TRBD1 is a possible D gene (5 bases). The CDR3 totals 12 residues. V lost 5 bases, J lost 7 bases, and 11 bases lay in between. From germline, CDR1 is SNHLY and CDR2 FYNNEI. Combining the CDR3 with reference TRBV2 and TRBJ1-1 gives the whole variable domain EPEVTQTPSHQVTQMGQEVILRCVPISNHLYFYWYRQILGQKVEFLVSFYNNEISEKSEIFDDQFSVERPDGSNFTLKIRSTKLEDSAMYFCASSLTGDEAFFGQGTRLTVV.

V usage is TRBV7-9 and J usage is TRBJ2-7; the match to TRBD2 covers 10 bases. CDR3 length: 14 residues. CDR1 and CDR2 (germline): SEHNR, FQNEAQ (reference sequence). Trimming removed 5 bases from V and 3 bases from J; junction bases left unmatched: 4. The CDR3 DNA reads as TGTGCCAGCAGCCCTAGCGGGAGCCGCTACGAGCAGTACTTC. Its protein product is CASSPSGSRYEQYF.

The chain recombines TRBV5-5 with TRBJ2-1; D is unclear. CDR1 and CDR2 (germline): SGHKS, YYEKEE (reference sequence). The CDR3 has 14 amino acids. The V gene lost 5 bases and the J gene lost 0 bases, with 9 bases spanning the gap. The CDR3 protein is CASRVFSSYNEQFF. The DNA of the CDR3 is TGTGCCAGCAGAGTGTTCAGCTCCTACAATGAGCAGTTCTTC.

The chain uses TRBV5-4 and TRBJ2-5; 9 nucleotides align to TRBD2. CDR1 and CDR2 from the germline V gene are SGHNT and YYREEE (reference sequence). The CDR3 totals 15 residues. J lost 0 bases, V lost 4 bases, and 4 bases had no gene match. CDR3 residues: CASSPTSGYQETQYF. The CDR3 DNA reads as TGTGCCAGCAGCCCGACTAGCGGTTACCAAGAGACCCAGTACTTC.

The V call is TRBV7-3, the J call TRBJ2-1; 11 bases fit TRBD2. This CDR3 has 14 residues. Per germline, CDR1 SGHTA and CDR2 FQGTGA. Unmatched junction bases numbered 3, after V lost 1 base and J lost 10 bases. The CDR3 nucleotides read TGTGCCAGCAGCTTAAGTGCTAGCGGGAGGGAGCAGTTCTTC. Residues: CASSLSASGREQFF.